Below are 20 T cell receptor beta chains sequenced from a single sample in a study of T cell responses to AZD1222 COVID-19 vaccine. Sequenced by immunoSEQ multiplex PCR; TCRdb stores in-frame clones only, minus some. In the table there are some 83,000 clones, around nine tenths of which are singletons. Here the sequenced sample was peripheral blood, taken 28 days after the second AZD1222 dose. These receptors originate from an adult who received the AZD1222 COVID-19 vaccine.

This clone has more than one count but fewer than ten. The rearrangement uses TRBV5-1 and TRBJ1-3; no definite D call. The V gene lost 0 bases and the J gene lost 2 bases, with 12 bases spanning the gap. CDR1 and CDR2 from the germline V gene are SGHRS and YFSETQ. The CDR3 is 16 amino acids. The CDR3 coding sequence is TGCGCCAGCAGCTTGGAAAGTGCGAACCCTGGAAACACCATATATTTT. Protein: CASSLESANPGNTIYF.

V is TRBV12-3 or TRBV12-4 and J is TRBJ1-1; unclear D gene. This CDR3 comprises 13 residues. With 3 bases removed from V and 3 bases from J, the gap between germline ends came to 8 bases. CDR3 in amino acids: CASSFHRDTEAFF. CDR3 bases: TGTGCCAGCAGTTTCCATAGGGACACTGAAGCTTTCTTT.

The CDR3 DNA follows: TGTGCCAGCAGCCAAGATCGGAACTATGGCTACACCTTC. The encoded protein is CASSQDRNYGYTF. The V and J genes are TRBV4-2 and TRBJ1-2; D unresolved. The CDR3 consists of 13 residues. V dropped 0 bases and J dropped 2 bases, with 4 bases sitting between them. Germline V gene sequence: CDR1 LGHNA, CDR2 YNFKEQ.

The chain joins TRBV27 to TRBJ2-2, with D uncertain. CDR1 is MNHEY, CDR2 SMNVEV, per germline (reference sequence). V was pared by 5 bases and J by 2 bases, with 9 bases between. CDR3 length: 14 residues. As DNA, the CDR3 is TGTGCCAGCAGTCTGGGGATCAACACCGGGGAGCTGTTTTTT. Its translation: CASSLGINTGELFF.

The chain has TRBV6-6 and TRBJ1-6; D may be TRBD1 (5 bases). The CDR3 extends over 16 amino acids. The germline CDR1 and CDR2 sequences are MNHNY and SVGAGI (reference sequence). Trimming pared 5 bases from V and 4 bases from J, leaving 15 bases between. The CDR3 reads CASSINQGPYNSPLHF. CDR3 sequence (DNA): TGTGCCAGCAGTATCAATCAGGGACCATATAATTCACCCCTCCACTTT.

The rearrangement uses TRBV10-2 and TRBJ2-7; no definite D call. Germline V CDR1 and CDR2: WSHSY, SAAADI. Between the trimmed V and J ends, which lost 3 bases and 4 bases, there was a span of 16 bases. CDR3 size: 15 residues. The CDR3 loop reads CASSDGSLGGYEQYF. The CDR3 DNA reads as TGCGCCAGCAGTGACGGGTCCCTGGGCGGATACGAGCAGTACTTC.

The CDR3 DNA sequence: TGTGCCAGCAGCAAGTACCCCGGGACTAGCGGGACCGGGGAGCTGTTTTTT. This translates into CASSKYPGTSGTGELFF. The rearrangement uses TRBV6-2 or TRBV6-3 and TRBJ2-2; 12 positions agree with TRBD2. CDR1 is MNHEY, CDR2 SVGEGT, per germline. V lost 6 bases and J lost 5; bases outside the gene matches: 10. CDR3 length equals 17 residues.

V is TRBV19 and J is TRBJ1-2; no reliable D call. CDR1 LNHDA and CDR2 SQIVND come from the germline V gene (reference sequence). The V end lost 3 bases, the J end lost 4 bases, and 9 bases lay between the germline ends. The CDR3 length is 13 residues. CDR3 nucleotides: TGTGCCAGTAGTATTTGGGGAGCCTATGGCTACACCTTC. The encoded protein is CASSIWGAYGYTF.

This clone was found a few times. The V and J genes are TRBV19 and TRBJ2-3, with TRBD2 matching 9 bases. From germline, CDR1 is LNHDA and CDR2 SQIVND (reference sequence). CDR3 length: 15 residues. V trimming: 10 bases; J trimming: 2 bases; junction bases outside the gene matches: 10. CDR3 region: CAIKRSGRNTDTQYF. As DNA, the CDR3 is TGTGCCATTAAGAGAAGCGGGAGGAACACAGATACGCAGTATTTT.

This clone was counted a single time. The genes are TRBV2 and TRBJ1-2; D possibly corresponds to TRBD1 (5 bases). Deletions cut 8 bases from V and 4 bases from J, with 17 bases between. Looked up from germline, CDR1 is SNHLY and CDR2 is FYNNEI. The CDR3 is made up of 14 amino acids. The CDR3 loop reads CASVRLSQGYGYTF. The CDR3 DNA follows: TGTGCCAGCGTTCGCCTGTCCCAGGGCTATGGCTACACCTTC.

The CDR3 nucleotides read TGTGCCAGCAGCCCTCACAATTCGGGACACCGCGAGCAGTACTTC. Residues: CASSPHNSGHREQYF. V and J are TRBV6-2 or TRBV6-3 and TRBJ2-7; possibly TRBD1 for D (6 bases). This CDR3 contains 15 residues. Germline V gene lookup returns CDR1 MNHEY and CDR2 SVGEGT. V dropped 6 bases and J dropped 6 bases, with 21 bases sitting between them.

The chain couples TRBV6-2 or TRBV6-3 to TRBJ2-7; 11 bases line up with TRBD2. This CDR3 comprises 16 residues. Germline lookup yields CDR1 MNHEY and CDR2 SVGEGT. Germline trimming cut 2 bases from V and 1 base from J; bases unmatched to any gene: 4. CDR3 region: CASSYNPSGGSYEQYF. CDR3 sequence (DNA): TGTGCCAGCAGTTACAATCCTAGCGGGGGGTCCTACGAGCAGTACTTC.

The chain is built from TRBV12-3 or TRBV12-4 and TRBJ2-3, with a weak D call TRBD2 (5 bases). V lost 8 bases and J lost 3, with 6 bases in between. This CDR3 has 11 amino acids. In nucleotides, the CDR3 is TGTGCCAGCGGACTTACAGATACGCAGTATTTT. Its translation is CASGLTDTQYF.

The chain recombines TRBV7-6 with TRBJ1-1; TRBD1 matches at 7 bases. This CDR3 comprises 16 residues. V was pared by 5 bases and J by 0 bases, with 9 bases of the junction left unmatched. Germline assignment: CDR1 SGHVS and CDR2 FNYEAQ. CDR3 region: CASSVGTADMNTEAFF. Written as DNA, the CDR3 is TGTGCCAGCAGCGTCGGGACAGCAGATATGAACACTGAAGCTTTCTTT.

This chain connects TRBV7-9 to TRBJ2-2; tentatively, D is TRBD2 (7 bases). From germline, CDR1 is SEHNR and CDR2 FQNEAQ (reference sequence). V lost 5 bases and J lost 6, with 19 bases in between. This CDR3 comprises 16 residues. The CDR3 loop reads CASSNPSGGGPGELFF. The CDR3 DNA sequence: TGTGCCAGCAGCAATCCTAGCGGTGGGGGGCCCGGGGAGCTGTTTTTT.

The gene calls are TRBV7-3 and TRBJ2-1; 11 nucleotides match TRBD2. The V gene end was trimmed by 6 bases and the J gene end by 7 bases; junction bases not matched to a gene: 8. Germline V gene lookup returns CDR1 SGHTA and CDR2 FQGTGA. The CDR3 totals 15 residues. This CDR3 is CASRPRLAGSNEQFF. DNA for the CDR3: TGTGCCAGCAGGCCAAGACTAGCGGGGTCTAATGAGCAGTTCTTC.

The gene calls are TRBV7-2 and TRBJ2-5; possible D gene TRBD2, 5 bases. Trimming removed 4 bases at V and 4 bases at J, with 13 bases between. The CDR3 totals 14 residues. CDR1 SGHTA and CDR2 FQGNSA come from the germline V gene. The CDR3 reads CASSSPGYRETQYF. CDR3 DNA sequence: TGTGCCAGCAGCTCCCCGGGGTACCGAGAGACCCAGTACTTC.

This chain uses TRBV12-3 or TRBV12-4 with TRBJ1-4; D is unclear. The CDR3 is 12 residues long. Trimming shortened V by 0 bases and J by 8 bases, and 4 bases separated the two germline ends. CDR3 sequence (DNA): TGTGCCAGCAGTTTAGCGTGGGAAAAACTGTTTTTT. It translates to CASSLAWEKLFF.

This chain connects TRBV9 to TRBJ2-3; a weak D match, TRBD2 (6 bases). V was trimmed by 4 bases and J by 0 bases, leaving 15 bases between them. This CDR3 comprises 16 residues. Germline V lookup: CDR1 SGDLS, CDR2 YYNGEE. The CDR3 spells CASSSNIGTSTDTQYF. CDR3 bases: TGTGCCAGCAGCTCCAATATCGGGACTAGCACAGATACGCAGTATTTT.

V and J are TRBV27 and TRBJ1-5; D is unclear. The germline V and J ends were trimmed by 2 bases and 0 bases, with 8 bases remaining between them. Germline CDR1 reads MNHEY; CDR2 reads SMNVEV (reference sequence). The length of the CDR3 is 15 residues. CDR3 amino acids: CASSLGQFSNQPQHF. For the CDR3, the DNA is TGTGCCAGCAGTTTAGGGCAATTTAGCAATCAGCCCCAGCATTTT.